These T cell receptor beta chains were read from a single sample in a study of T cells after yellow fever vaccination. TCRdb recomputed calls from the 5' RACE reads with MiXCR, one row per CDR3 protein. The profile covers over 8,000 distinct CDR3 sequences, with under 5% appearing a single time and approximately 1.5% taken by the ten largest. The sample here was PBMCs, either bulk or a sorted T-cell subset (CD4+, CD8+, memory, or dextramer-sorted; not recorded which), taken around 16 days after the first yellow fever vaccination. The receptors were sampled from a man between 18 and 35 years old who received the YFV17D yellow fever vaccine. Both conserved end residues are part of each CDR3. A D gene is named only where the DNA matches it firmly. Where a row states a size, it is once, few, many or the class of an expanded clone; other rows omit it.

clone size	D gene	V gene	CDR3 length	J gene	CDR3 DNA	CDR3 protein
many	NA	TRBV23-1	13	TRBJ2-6	TGCGCCACCCCGGACTCTGGGGCCAACGTCCTGACTTTC	CATPDSGANVLTF
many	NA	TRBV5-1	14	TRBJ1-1	TGCGCCAGCAGCGGGGGGGTGGGGAGCACTGAAGCTTTCTTT	CASSGGVGSTEAFF
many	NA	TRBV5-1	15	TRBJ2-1	TGCGCCAGCAGCTTCGAGTTACAAACCTACAATGAGCAGTTCTTC	CASSFELQTYNEQFF
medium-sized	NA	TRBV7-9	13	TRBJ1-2	TGTGCCAGCAGCGTCGGGAGGCTTGAGGGCTACACCTTC	CASSVGRLEGYTF
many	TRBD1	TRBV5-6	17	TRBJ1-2	TGTGCCAGCAGCCCCCGGGTGGGACAGGGGGCATACTATGGCTACACCTTC	CASSPRVGQGAYYGYTF
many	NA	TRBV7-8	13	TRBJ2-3	TGTGCCAGCAGCTCGGCGAGAACAGATACGCAGTATTTT	CASSSARTDTQYF
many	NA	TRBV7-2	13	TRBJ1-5	TGTGCCAGCAGCTATAACGTTGAGGGACTCCAGCATTTT	CASSYNVEGLQHF
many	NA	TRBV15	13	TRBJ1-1	TGTGCCACCACGCGTGACTTGAACACTGAAGCTTTCTTT	CATTRDLNTEAFF
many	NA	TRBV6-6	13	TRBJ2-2	TGTGCCAGCAGCCTACCGCCGTCCGGGGAGCTGTTTTTT	CASSLPPSGELFF
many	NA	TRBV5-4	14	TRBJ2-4	TGTGCCAGCAGCCCCGCCGGGGGCGAAAACATTCAGTACTTC	CASSPAGGENIQYF
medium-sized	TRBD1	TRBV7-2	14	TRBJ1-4	TGTGCCAGCACCAGGGGACAGTTAAATGAAAAACTGTTTTTT	CASTRGQLNEKLFF
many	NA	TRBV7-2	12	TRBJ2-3	TGTGCCAGCAGCTTTTACACAGATACGCAGTATTTT	CASSFYTDTQYF
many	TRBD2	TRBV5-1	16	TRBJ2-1	TGCGCCAGCAGCGTGACTAGCGGGGGCATGGGGCATGAGCAGTTCTTC	CASSVTSGGMGHEQFF
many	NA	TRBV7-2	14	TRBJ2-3	TGTGCCAGCAGCTTAGATGCGGGAACAGATACGCAGTATTTT	CASSLDAGTDTQYF
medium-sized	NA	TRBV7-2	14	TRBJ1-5	TGTGCCAGCAGCTTCGCCACTAACAATCAGCCCCAGCATTTT	CASSFATNNQPQHF
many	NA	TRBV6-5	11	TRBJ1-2	TGTGCCAGCATCGGAAACGATGGCTACACCTTC	CASIGNDGYTF
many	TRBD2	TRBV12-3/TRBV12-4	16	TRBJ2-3	TGTGCCAGCAGTCAGCGGGGGCTAGCGGGGGGGGATACGCAGTATTTT	CASSQRGLAGGDTQYF
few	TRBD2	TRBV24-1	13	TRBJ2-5	TGTGCCACCAGTGATCCTGGGGAGGGGACCCAGTACTTC	CATSDPGEGTQYF
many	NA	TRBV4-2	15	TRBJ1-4	TGTGCCAGCAGCCAAGATTACAGGGATGGTGAAAAACTGTTTTTT	CASSQDYRDGEKLFF
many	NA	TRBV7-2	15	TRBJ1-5	TGTGCCAGCAGCCCGAGGGTGGGGTCTAATCAGCCCCAGCATTTT	CASSPRVGSNQPQHF
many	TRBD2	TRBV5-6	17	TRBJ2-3	TGTGCCAGCAGGGCCCCCGGGTGGGCGGGAGACACAGATACGCAGTATTTT	CASRAPGWAGDTDTQYF
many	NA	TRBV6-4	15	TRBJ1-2	TGTGCCAGCAGTGACTCCCTGGTACGGAGCTATGGCTACACCTTC	CASSDSLVRSYGYTF
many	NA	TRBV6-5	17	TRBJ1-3	TGTGCCAGCAGTAGGGCCCAGGGGAGCTCAGAAGGAAACACCATATATTTT	CASSRAQGSSEGNTIYF
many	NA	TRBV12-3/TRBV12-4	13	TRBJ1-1	TGTGCCAGCAGTTTAGCCGAGGGCGCTGAAGCTTTCTTT	CASSLAEGAEAFF
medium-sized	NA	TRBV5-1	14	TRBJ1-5	TGCGCCAGCAGCATATCCGGGCCACCTGGGCCCCAGCATTTT	CASSISGPPGPQHF
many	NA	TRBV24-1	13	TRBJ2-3	TGTGCCACCAGTGATCTCGTTGGAAATACGCAGTATTTT	CATSDLVGNTQYF
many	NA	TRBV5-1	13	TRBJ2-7	TGCGCCAGCAGCTCCCTGACAGGTTACGAGCAGTACTTC	CASSSLTGYEQYF
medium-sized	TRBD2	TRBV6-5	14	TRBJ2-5	TGTGCCAGCAGTACACGCGGGAGCCAAGAGACCCAGTACTTC	CASSTRGSQETQYF
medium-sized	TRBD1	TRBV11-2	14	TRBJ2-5	TGTGCCAGCAGCTTACCTACAGGGGGGAGAACCCAGTACTTC	CASSLPTGGRTQYF
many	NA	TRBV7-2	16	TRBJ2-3	TGTGCCAGCAGCTACCCCGCGGGGGCGGGGGTTATTACGCAGTATTTT	CASSYPAGAGVITQYF
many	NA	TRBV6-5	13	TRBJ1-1	TGTGCCAGCGTACAGGTCCGGAACACTGAAGCTTTCTTT	CASVQVRNTEAFF
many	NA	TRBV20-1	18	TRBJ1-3	TGCAGTGCGGGGACTGTTCCGAGGGATGTAATCTCTGGAAACACCATATATTTT	CSAGTVPRDVISGNTIYF
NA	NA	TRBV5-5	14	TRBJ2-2	TGTGCCAGCAGCCCCGGGATCTTCACCTGGGAGCTGTTTTTT	CASSPGIFTWELFF
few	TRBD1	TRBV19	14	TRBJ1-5	TGTGCCACTGGACAGGGGGTGGGCAATCAGCCCCAGCATTTT	CATGQGVGNQPQHF
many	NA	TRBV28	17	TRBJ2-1	TGTGCCAGCAGTTTATACCCACGCGGGGAAGTAGACAATGAGCAGTTCTTC	CASSLYPRGEVDNEQFF
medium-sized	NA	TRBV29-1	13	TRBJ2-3	TGCAGCGTTGCCAGGGCAAGGACAGATACGCAGTATTTT	CSVARARTDTQYF
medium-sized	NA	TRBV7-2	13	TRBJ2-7	TGTGCCAGCAGCCGGGACATCAACTACGAGCAGTACTTC	CASSRDINYEQYF
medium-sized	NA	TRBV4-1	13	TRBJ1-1	TGCGCCAGCAGAGGGCACCAGAGGACTGAAGCTTTCTTT	CASRGHQRTEAFF
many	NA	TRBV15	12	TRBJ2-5	TGTGCCACCAGCAGAGTTCAAGAGACCCAGTACTTC	CATSRVQETQYF
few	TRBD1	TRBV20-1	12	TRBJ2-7	TGCAGTGCGCGGACAGGGAGGTACGAGCAGTACTTC	CSARTGRYEQYF
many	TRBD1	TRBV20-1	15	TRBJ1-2	TGCAGTGCTAGAGCCACCGGGACAGGGGGTCGTGGCTACACCTTC	CSARATGTGGRGYTF
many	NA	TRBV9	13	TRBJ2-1	TGTGCCAGCAGCGAATCGGCCAACCCGGCGCAGTTCTTC	CASSESANPAQFF
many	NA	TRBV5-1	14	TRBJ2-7	TGCGCCAGCAGCTGGAGACCCGTATCCTACGAGCAGTACTTC	CASSWRPVSYEQYF
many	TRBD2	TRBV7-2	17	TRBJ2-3	TGTGCCAGCAGCAAACGGACTAGCGGGGACCGCACAGATACGCAGTATTTT	CASSKRTSGDRTDTQYF
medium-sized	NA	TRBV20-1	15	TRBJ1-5	TGCAGTGCTAGAGACCGGGTTAATAGCAATCAGCCCCAGCATTTT	CSARDRVNSNQPQHF
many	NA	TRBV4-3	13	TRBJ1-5	TGCGCCAGCAGCCAGGGGGAAAATCAGCCCCAGCATTTT	CASSQGENQPQHF
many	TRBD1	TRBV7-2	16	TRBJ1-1	TGTGCCAGCAGCTTAGGCAGGGGGTGGGTGAACACTGAAGCTTTCTTT	CASSLGRGWVNTEAFF
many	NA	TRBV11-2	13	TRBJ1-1	TGTGCCAGCAGCCCCCAGGGGAACACTGAAGCTTTCTTT	CASSPQGNTEAFF